The rows below give T cell receptor beta chains drawn from one sample of a study of cytomegalovirus exposure and HLA in healthy donors. This table comes from immunoSEQ multiplex PCR, and its TCRdb copy is limited to in-frame clones, with some not included. This sample has around 68,000 clones; about 68% occur once, and the top ten carry just under 7.5%. The sequencing sample was made of PBMCs. These receptors were taken from a woman under 40 in good health and CMV-seropositive. Both conserved end residues are part of each CDR3. D genes are given only for firm matches. Not every row has a clone size; where given, it reads once, few, many or a size class.

clone size	J gene	D gene	V gene	CDR3 DNA	CDR3 protein
few	TRBJ1-2	TRBD1	TRBV27	TGTGCCAGCAGTTCCCCGTCGACAGGGGCTGAAGGCTACACCTTC	CASSSPSTGAEGYTF
few	TRBJ1-3	-	TRBV9	TGTGCCAGCAGCGTAGCGGGGGACACCATATATTTT	CASSVAGDTIYF
-	TRBJ1-2	-	TRBV29-1	TGCAGCGCCCACCGGGAGACCCATGGCTACACCTTC	CSAHRETHGYTF
-	TRBJ2-2	TRBD2	TRBV27	TGTGCCAGCAGGGCCGGGACTAGACTCACCGGGGAGCTGTTTTTT	CASRAGTRLTGELFF
-	TRBJ2-7	TRBD1	TRBV19	TGTGCCAGTAGCCTAATCCTCGGGGACAGGGGAGCGGGCGAGCAGTACTTC	CASSLILGDRGAGEQYF
-	TRBJ2-5	-	TRBV7-8	TGTGCCAGCAGCGTTCCGAGCGGAGAGACCCAGTACTTC	CASSVPSGETQYF
-	TRBJ2-7	-	TRBV6-6	TGTGCCAGCAAGAATGGCTACAGAGATTACGAGCAGTACTTC	CASKNGYRDYEQYF
-	TRBJ1-4	TRBD1	TRBV30	TGTGCCTGGGTTCGACAGGGGAGACTGTTTTTT	CAWVRQGRLFF
-	TRBJ2-3	-	TRBV5-1	TGCGCCAGCAGCTCTACGATGGATACGCAGTATTTT	CASSSTMDTQYF
many	TRBJ2-1	-	TRBV4-3	TGCGCCAGCAGCCAGGGAGCCAGTGGCGAGCAGTTCTTC	CASSQGASGEQFF
-	TRBJ2-5	-	TRBV4-2	TGTGCCAGCAGCCAAGATCGGAGGGAGACCCAGTACTTC	CASSQDRRETQYF
-	TRBJ2-6	-	TRBV27	TGTGCCAGCAGTTACAGGTCTTCTGGGGCCAACGTCCTGACTTTC	CASSYRSSGANVLTF
few	TRBJ1-1	-	TRBV6-5	TGTGCCAGCAGGCAAGGAGTTGAAGCTTTCTTT	CASRQGVEAFF
-	TRBJ2-2	TRBD1	TRBV19	TGTGCCAGTAGTACCCTTGGACAGGGGAGCACCGGGGAGCTGTTTTTT	CASSTLGQGSTGELFF
-	TRBJ2-2	-	TRBV10-3	TGTGCCATCGCCAGGCAGGACGGGGCCGGGGAGCTGTTTTTT	CAIARQDGAGELFF
-	TRBJ2-1	-	TRBV5-1	TGCGCCAGCAGCTTGGCTCCAGCGGCAAGCTCCTACAATGAGCAGTTCTTC	CASSLAPAASSYNEQFF
-	TRBJ2-1	TRBD1	TRBV5-4	TGTGCCAGCAGCTTTCCCGGGACAGTCTACAATGAGCAGTTCTTC	CASSFPGTVYNEQFF
-	TRBJ1-2	TRBD1	TRBV7-2	TGTGCCAGCAGCCGTCCCGGGACAGGGAAAGGCTACACCTTC	CASSRPGTGKGYTF
-	TRBJ2-3	TRBD2	TRBV25-1	TGTGCCAGCAGCCGTAGCGGGAGGACTAGCACAGATACGCAGTATTTT	CASSRSGRTSTDTQYF
once	TRBJ2-7	-	TRBV29-1	TGCAGCGCAAGAGGGGGGGTAGAGGAGCAGTACTTC	CSARGGVEEQYF
-	TRBJ1-2	-	TRBV28	TGTGCCAGCCAGGAAGCTAACTATGGCTACACCTTC	CASQEANYGYTF
-	TRBJ2-1	-	TRBV2	TGTGCCACTAATGGCCCTGCAGGATACAATGAGCAGTTCTTC	CATNGPAGYNEQFF
once	TRBJ1-2	TRBD1	TRBV2	TGTGCCAGCAGTGGGTTCGGACAGGGGGCGAAGGGCTACACCTTC	CASSGFGQGAKGYTF
few	TRBJ1-3	TRBD1	TRBV10-3	TGTGCCATCTCCGGGACAGCTGGAAACACCATATATTTT	CAISGTAGNTIYF
-	TRBJ2-6	TRBD1	TRBV11-3	TGTGCCAGCAGTACAGGGGTACAAGGGGCCAACGTCCTGACTTTC	CASSTGVQGANVLTF
-	TRBJ2-3	TRBD2	TRBV4-1	TGCGCCACTGCCTCGTCGGGGGGGAGCACAGATACGCAGTATTTT	CATASSGGSTDTQYF
-	TRBJ1-1	-	TRBV28	TGTGCCAGCAGTTTGTTTGGGCTATTGAACACTGAAGCTTTCTTT	CASSLFGLLNTEAFF
-	TRBJ2-1	-	TRBV4-2	TGTGCCAGCAGCCAAGATGTTGCGGGAAAGGATGAGCAGTTCTTC	CASSQDVAGKDEQFF
-	TRBJ2-5	-	TRBV9	TGTGCCAGCAGCACACAAGAGACCCAGTACTTC	CASSTQETQYF
-	TRBJ2-2	TRBD1	TRBV2	TGTGCCAGCAGGGGACAGGGGACTAACACCGGGGAGCTGTTTTTT	CASRGQGTNTGELFF
-	TRBJ1-1	-	TRBV12-2	TGTGCAAGTCGCTTAGGGCACGACAGGGGAGGTAACACTGAAGCTTTCTTT	CASRLGHDRGGNTEAFF
-	TRBJ2-5	TRBD2	TRBV6-6	TGTGCCAGCAGTTTGCTAGCGGGAGAGACCCAGTACTTC	CASSLLAGETQYF
-	TRBJ2-2	-	TRBV7-2	TGTGCCAGCAGCATACAGGGGAACACCGGGGAGCTGTTTTTT	CASSIQGNTGELFF
-	TRBJ2-5	-	TRBV5-4	TGTGCCAGCAGCTTGGTGTCTAAAGTTGTAGAGACCCAGTACTTC	CASSLVSKVVETQYF
-	TRBJ2-7	TRBD2	TRBV11-2	TGTGCCAGCAGCTTAGCGGGACTAGCTGAAACGCAGTACTTC	CASSLAGLAETQYF
-	TRBJ1-5	TRBD1	TRBV30	TGTGCCTGGGCGACAGGGCTAAATCAGCCCCAGCATTTT	CAWATGLNQPQHF
-	TRBJ2-3	TRBD1	TRBV29-1	TGCAGCGGAGGACAGGGGTCGAATACGCAGTATTTT	CSGGQGSNTQYF
few	TRBJ2-1	-	TRBV5-1	TGCGCCAGCAGCCCCGGCGGGGGCAGTTACAATGAGCAGTTCTTC	CASSPGGGSYNEQFF
-	TRBJ2-2	TRBD2	TRBV7-3	TGTGCCAGCAGCTTGGGACTAGCGGGCACCGGGGAGCTGTTTTTT	CASSLGLAGTGELFF
-	TRBJ2-1	TRBD2	TRBV10-1	TGCGCCAGCAGTGAGTCGTTGGGGGGGGACGGGAGCTCCTACAATGAGCAGTTCTTC	CASSESLGGDGSSYNEQFF
-	TRBJ1-2	-	TRBV2	TGTGCCAGCAGTACCGGGACAAGGAGCTATGGCTACACCTTC	CASSTGTRSYGYTF
-	TRBJ1-4	TRBD1	TRBV6-5	TGTGCCAGCAGGACAGGGTCCGTGGGAGATGAAAAACTGTTTTTT	CASRTGSVGDEKLFF
-	TRBJ2-1	TRBD2	TRBV10-2	TGCGCCAGCAGTCAACTAGCGTCTTACAATGAGCAGTTCTTC	CASSQLASYNEQFF
-	TRBJ2-3	-	TRBV9	TGTGCCAGCAGCTGGGACTGGACTAGCACAGATACGCAGTATTTT	CASSWDWTSTDTQYF
-	TRBJ2-7	TRBD2	TRBV29-1	TGCAGCGCTCGGGACTATCCCTACGAGCAGTACTTC	CSARDYPYEQYF
-	TRBJ2-3	TRBD2	TRBV7-8	TGTGCCAGCAGCCCCCATCAGCGGGAGGGGGGCACAGATACGCAGTATTTT	CASSPHQREGGTDTQYF
-	TRBJ2-3	TRBD2	TRBV7-8	TGTGCCAGCAGCTCTCGTCCGGGACTAGGGCCAGATACGCAGTATTTT	CASSSRPGLGPDTQYF
-	TRBJ2-7	-	TRBV7-6	TGTGCCAGCAGCTTAGAGGCTCTAGCCATCGGTGAGCAGTACTTC	CASSLEALAIGEQYF
once	TRBJ2-7	-	TRBV4-1	TGCGCCAGCAGCCAACACCACGGGTCCGAGCCCCCATACGAGCAGTACTTC	CASSQHHGSEPPYEQYF
-	TRBJ1-2	-	TRBV5-4	TGTGCCAGCAGCTTGGGGACAGCCAACTATGGCTACACCTTC	CASSLGTANYGYTF
-	TRBJ2-1	TRBD2	TRBV4-1	TGCGCCAGCAGCCAAGACACGACTAGCGGGATCTACAATGAGCAGTTCTTC	CASSQDTTSGIYNEQFF
few	TRBJ2-2	TRBD1	TRBV10-1	TGCGCCAGCAGACAGGGGGCGAACGGGGAGCTGTTTTTT	CASRQGANGELFF
-	TRBJ2-1	TRBD2	TRBV6-1	TGTGCCAGCTGTACTAGGACTAGCGGGGGCAATGAGCAGTTCTTC	CASCTRTSGGNEQFF
-	TRBJ2-1	-	TRBV7-8	TGTGCCAGCAGCTTTGACAGCAATGAGCAGTTCTTC	CASSFDSNEQFF
-	TRBJ2-5	-	TRBV11-1	TGTGCCAGCAGCTTTGGGTCCGGGAGCTACCAAGAGACCCAGTACTTC	CASSFGSGSYQETQYF
-	TRBJ2-7	-	TRBV2	TGTGCCAGCAGTGCGACACTTAGCTCCTACGAGCAGTACTTC	CASSATLSSYEQYF
-	TRBJ2-3	TRBD2	TRBV10-2	TGCGCCAGCAGTGCTAGCGGTAGCACAGATACGCAGTATTTT	CASSASGSTDTQYF
-	TRBJ2-5	TRBD2	TRBV28	TGTGCCAGCAGGGGAGCGGGAGTGGGAGAGACCCAGTACTTC	CASRGAGVGETQYF
-	TRBJ2-3	TRBD2	TRBV5-1	TGCGCCAGCAGCTCCGGACTAGCGGGAATATCGGATACGCAGTATTTT	CASSSGLAGISDTQYF
few	TRBJ2-5	-	TRBV10-3	TGTGCCATCAGTGAGTCGGCAGGGGTGGGGGAGACCCAGTACTTC	CAISESAGVGETQYF